These 10 T cell receptor beta chains share one sample of origin, sequenced in a study of blood T cell repertoires in COVID-19. TCRdb keeps only in-frame clones here, not all; method: immunoSEQ multiplex PCR. This sample yields 150,000 or so clones, of which almost 85% are seen a single time; approximately 7.7% belongs to the top ten. The source material was peripheral blood. The origin of the receptors is a man aged 35 to 55 who had recovered from COVID-19.

The chain combines TRBV6-5 with TRBJ1-3; D remains unclear. V lost 6 bases to trimming and J lost 0 bases, with 9 bases between them. The CDR3 is made up of 14 amino acids. Germline V lookup: CDR1 MNHEY, CDR2 SVGAGI. The CDR3 loop is CASRTQLSGNTIYF. The DNA of the CDR3 is TGTGCCAGCAGGACACAGCTCTCTGGAAACACCATATATTTT.

The chain employs TRBV11-3 and TRBJ1-6; TRBD1 matches at 7 bases. After removal of 0 bases from V and 7 bases from J, the junction contained 3 bases not matched to a gene. CDR1 is SGHNT, CDR2 YENEEA, per germline. The CDR3 totals 15 residues. The CDR3 protein is CASSLEQGRNSPLHF. As DNA, the CDR3 is TGTGCCAGCAGCTTAGAACAGGGGAGGAATTCACCCCTCCACTTT.

The chain uses TRBV7-9 and TRBJ2-5; 8 bases match TRBD2. This CDR3 is built from 19 residues. The germline V gene has CDR1 SEHNR and CDR2 FQNEAQ (reference sequence). V lost 5 bases to trimming and J lost 5 bases; unmatched junction nucleotides: 22. CDR3 coding DNA: TGTGCCAGCAGCCCCATAGCGGGAAAGTCGGGAGGAGTAGTGGAGACCCAGTACTTC. Translated: CASSPIAGKSGGVVETQYF.

The chain has TRBV11-2 and TRBJ2-7, with 9 bases identical to TRBD1. CDR1 is SGHAT, CDR2 FQNNGV, per germline. Trimming took 6 bases from V and 6 from J; bases not matched to a gene: 9. CDR3 length: 14 residues. CDR3 nucleotides: TGTGCCAGCAGTCCAAACACAGGGGGCCCCGAGCAGTACTTC. Amino acid sequence: CASSPNTGGPEQYF.

This clone was recorded once. The CDR3: CASSPAGGEQYF. CDR3 nucleotides: TGTGCCAGCAGCCCCGCCGGAGGCGAGCAGTACTTC. The chain has TRBV6-5 and TRBJ2-7; D is possibly TRBD2 (5 bases). Germline CDR1 is MNHEY and CDR2 is SVGAGI. The CDR3 is 12 amino acids. Trimming removed 6 bases from V and 6 bases from J, with 12 bases in between.

This rearrangement joins TRBV7-6 to TRBJ2-2, with 7 nucleotides matching TRBD1. This CDR3 contains 14 residues. J gave up 7 bases and V 5 bases, and 7 bases lay outside the gene matches. Germline lookup yields CDR1 SGHVS and CDR2 FNYEAQ. The CDR3 sequence: CASSQTGRSGELFF. The CDR3, as DNA: TGTGCCAGCAGCCAGACAGGGCGGAGCGGGGAGCTGTTTTTT.

The rearrangement joins TRBV7-2 to TRBJ2-3; 7 bases line up with TRBD2. The germline V gene has CDR1 SGHTA and CDR2 FQGNSA. This CDR3 contains 14 residues. The V and J ends lost 2 bases and 4 bases, in that order; junction bases with no gene match: 3. CDR3 in amino acids: CASSLLGGADTQYF. In nucleotides, the CDR3 is TGTGCCAGCAGCTTACTTGGGGGGGCAGATACGCAGTATTTT.

The V gene is TRBV5-4, the J gene TRBJ1-1; no definite D call. The CDR3 loop spans 15 amino acids. Per germline, CDR1 SGHNT and CDR2 YYREEE (reference sequence). V was pared by 3 bases and J by 3 bases, with 15 bases between. CDR3 nucleotide sequence: TGTGCCAGCAGCTCGGCGGGTCGGACTGACACTGAAGCTTTCTTT. Translation: CASSSAGRTDTEAFF.

This chain links TRBV5-4 with TRBJ2-1; 11 bases fit TRBD2. Germline V gene sequence: CDR1 SGHNT, CDR2 YYREEE (reference sequence). J gave up 9 bases and V 1 base, and 6 bases lay outside the gene matches. This CDR3 region has 15 residues. CDR3 sequence (DNA): TGTGCCAGCAGCTTGATCCTAGCGGGAGGCGGTGAGCAGTTCTTC. Its protein is CASSLILAGGGEQFF.

In its sample, this clone was seen once. This chain joins TRBV19 and TRBJ1-1, with 7 nucleotides matching TRBD1. Losses at the gene ends were 6 bases for V and 5 bases for J; bases not matched to a gene: 9. Per the germline V gene, CDR1 is LNHDA and CDR2 is SQIVND (reference sequence). This CDR3 region has 14 residues. The CDR3 DNA sequence: TGTGCCAGTAGCAGAGGGGGCAAGAGTACTGAAGCTTTCTTT. Translated: CASSRGGKSTEAFF. The whole variable domain, filled in from reference TRBV19 and TRBJ1-1, reads DGGITQSPKYLFRKEGQNVTLSCEQNLNHDAMYWYRQDPGQGLRLIYYSQIVNDFQKGDIAEGYSVSREKKESFPLTVTSAQKNPTAFYLCASSRGGKSTEAFFGQGTRLTVV.